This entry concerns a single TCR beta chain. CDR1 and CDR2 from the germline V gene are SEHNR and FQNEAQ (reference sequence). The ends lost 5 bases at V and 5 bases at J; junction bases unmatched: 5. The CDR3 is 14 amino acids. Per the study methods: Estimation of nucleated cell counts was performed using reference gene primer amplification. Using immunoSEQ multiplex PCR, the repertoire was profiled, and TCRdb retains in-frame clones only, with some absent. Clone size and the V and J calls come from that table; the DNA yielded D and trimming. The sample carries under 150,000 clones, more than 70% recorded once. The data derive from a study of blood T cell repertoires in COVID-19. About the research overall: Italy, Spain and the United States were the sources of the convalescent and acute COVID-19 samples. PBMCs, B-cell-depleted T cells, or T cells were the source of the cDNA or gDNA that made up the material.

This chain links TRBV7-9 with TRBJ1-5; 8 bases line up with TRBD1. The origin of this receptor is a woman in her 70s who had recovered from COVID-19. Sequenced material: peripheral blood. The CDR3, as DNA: TGTGCCAGCAGCCCGGACAGGGTCTATCAGCCCCAGCATTTT. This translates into CASSPDRVYQPQHF.